This T cell receptor (beta chain) comes out of a study of PD-L1 blockade in urothelial cancer. Study background: Administration of atezolizumab to patients began in about 2014, at 1,200 mg intravenously every 3 weeks. Anywhere from 0 to 3 prior chemotherapy regimens had been received by patients.

Method: immunoSEQ multiplex PCR; TCRdb's copy keeps in-frame clones and lacks some. The sample carries just under 30,000 clones, more than 85% recorded once. Trimming removed 7 bases from V and 9 bases from J; junction bases left unmatched: 11. Germline V gives CDR1 PRHDT, CDR2 FYEKMQ (reference sequence). This CDR3 is built from 14 residues. The chain employs TRBV13 and TRBJ2-7, with 11 bases aligning to TRBD2. Sequencing was performed on PBMCs, taken around atezolizumab (anti-PD-L1) treatment. This TCR was recovered from a man aged 45-65 years with urothelial cancer. CDR3 nucleotide sequence: TGTGCCAGCAACCTAGCGGGGGGCCGCAGTGGGCAGTACTTC. Amino acids: CASNLAGGRSGQYF.